Listed below are T cell receptor beta chains from one sample, sequenced in a study of early T cells in non-severe SARS-CoV-2 infection. TCRdb redid the calling of the 5' RACE reads with MiXCR, one entry per CDR3 protein. The sample consists of approximately 120,000 distinct CDR3 sequences, more than 12% of them appearing once. What was sequenced was whole blood. These receptors were collected from an adult who was a healthcare worker with PCR-confirmed SARS-CoV-2 infection or an uninfected control (not recorded which). Both conserved end residues are part of each CDR3. The D gene is left open where the match is weak. Clone sizes are given selectively: once, few, many, or a class where the clone is expanded.

J gene,V gene,clone size,D gene,CDR3 DNA,CDR3 protein
TRBJ1-5,TRBV3-1,few,.,TGTGCCAGCAGCCACACGCGGGGGCCCCAGCATTTT,CASSHTRGPQHF
TRBJ2-5,TRBV5-5,many,.,TGTGCCAGCAGCATCCCGGGACGGAGCCAAGAGACCCAGTACTTC,CASSIPGRSQETQYF
TRBJ1-3,TRBV12-3/TRBV12-4,.,.,TGTGCCAGCAGAGAGAGGGGGGGAGTAGGTGGAAACACCATATATTTT,CASRERGGVGGNTIYF
TRBJ2-1,TRBV12-3/TRBV12-4,.,.,TGTGCCAGCAAAAGACTCCATGAGCAGTTCTTC,CASKRLHEQFF
TRBJ1-1,TRBV7-3,.,.,TGTGCCAGCAGCTTAAAGGCAGGATCTGAAGCTTTCTTT,CASSLKAGSEAFF
TRBJ1-2,TRBV12-3/TRBV12-4,few,.,TGTGCCAGCAGTCAACTTATCTATGGCTACACCTTC,CASSQLIYGYTF
TRBJ1-6,TRBV14,many,TRBD1,TGTGCCAGCAGCCAACGCGGGACAGGTCTTTCACCCCTCCACTTT,CASSQRGTGLSPLHF
TRBJ1-1,TRBV29-1,.,.,TGCAGCGTTAGATTTAACAGGGATTATGCAGCTTTCTTT,CSVRFNRDYAAFF
TRBJ1-2,TRBV6-6,.,.,TGTGCCAGCAGTTACGGGCAGTTAACTAACTATGGCTACACCTTC,CASSYGQLTNYGYTF
TRBJ2-1,TRBV5-4,.,TRBD2,TGTGCCAGCAGCTTGGCCGAAGGGCGGGGGGCCAACAATGAGCAGTTCTTC,CASSLAEGRGANNEQFF
TRBJ1-6,TRBV27,.,.,TGTGCCAGCGGACGGGGCTCGACTCGGTTATCACCCCTCCACTTT,CASGRGSTRLSPLHF
TRBJ1-3,TRBV20-1,.,.,TGCAGTGCTAGAGATCCAGGCGCTGGAAACACCATATATTTT,CSARDPGAGNTIYF
TRBJ2-3,TRBV27,.,TRBD2,TGTGCCAGCAGTTTACTAGCGGGGGTAAGAGATACGCAGTATTTT,CASSLLAGVRDTQYF
TRBJ2-5,TRBV18,many,.,TGTGCCAGCTCACAGGGACCGTACCAAGAGACCCAGTACTTC,CASSQGPYQETQYF
TRBJ2-1,TRBV30,many,.,TGTGCCTGGAGTACCCCCGTCCCCAAGGAGCAGTTCTTC,CAWSTPVPKEQFF
TRBJ2-5,TRBV6-2/TRBV6-3,.,TRBD2,TGTGCCAGCAGTTCCGGACTAGCCTACCAAGAGACCCAGTACTTC,CASSSGLAYQETQYF
TRBJ2-3,TRBV20-1,.,TRBD2,TGCAGTGCTGCCCAGCGGGGGCTCACAGATACGCAGTATTTT,CSAAQRGLTDTQYF
TRBJ2-3,TRBV5-1,.,.,TGCGCCAGCAGCTTGGAGCTAGCCCACACAGATACGCAGTATTTT,CASSLELAHTDTQYF
TRBJ2-2,TRBV2,few,.,TGTGCCAGCAGTGAGATCACCGGGGAGCTGTTTTTT,CASSEITGELFF
TRBJ2-5,TRBV5-1,many,TRBD1,TGCGCCAGCAGCTTTGGACAGGGGAAAGAGACCCAGTACTTC,CASSFGQGKETQYF
TRBJ2-3,TRBV2,.,.,TGTGCCAGCAGTTACCTTGGAGATACGCAGTATTTT,CASSYLGDTQYF
TRBJ2-2,TRBV7-3,few,TRBD2,TGTGCCAGCAGCTTAGACCTAGCGGGGCGGACCGGGGAGCTGTTTTTT,CASSLDLAGRTGELFF
TRBJ2-1,TRBV5-1,.,TRBD1,TGCGCCAGCAAACTACAGGGGGCCCGTAATGAGCAGTTCTTC,CASKLQGARNEQFF
TRBJ1-1,TRBV18,few,TRBD1,TGTGCCAGCTCACCTTCCGGACAGGGGGCAGGGAACACTGAAGCTTTCTTT,CASSPSGQGAGNTEAFF
TRBJ2-3,TRBV7-9,few,TRBD2,TGTGCCAGCAGACCCTCGGGACTAGCGGGGGGGCCAGTAGATACGCAGTATTTT,CASRPSGLAGGPVDTQYF
TRBJ2-4,TRBV19,once,.,TGTGCCACAAAGTTCAGGGACATTCAGTACTTC,CATKFRDIQYF
TRBJ2-7,TRBV7-8,few,TRBD2,TGTGCCAGCAGCTTAGCGCGGGGGACCTCCTACGAGCAGTACTTC,CASSLARGTSYEQYF
TRBJ2-7,TRBV20-1,.,TRBD1,TGCAGTGCCAAACCGGGACAGACCTACGAGCAGTACTTC,CSAKPGQTYEQYF
TRBJ1-4,TRBV12-3/TRBV12-4,few,.,TGTGCCAGCAGCATAGGGTTGGCTAATGAAAAACTGTTTTTT,CASSIGLANEKLFF
TRBJ1-5,TRBV30,many,.,TGTGCCTGGAGTTGGGCGGCGGACAATCAGCCCCAGCATTTT,CAWSWAADNQPQHF
TRBJ2-5,TRBV3-1,few,.,TGTGCCAGCAGCCTTACCGGACTAATCCTAGAGACCCAGTACTTC,CASSLTGLILETQYF
TRBJ1-2,TRBV7-6,.,.,TGTGCCAGCAGCTTAGACTACAACTATGGCTACACCTTC,CASSLDYNYGYTF
TRBJ2-1,TRBV13,few,.,TGTGCCAGCAGTAAAGGCGATGAGCAGTTCTTC,CASSKGDEQFF
TRBJ1-1,TRBV5-1,few,.,TGCGCCAGCAGGGCGAACACTGAAGCTTTCTTT,CASRANTEAFF
TRBJ1-5,TRBV12-3/TRBV12-4,.,TRBD1,TGTGCCAGCAGTAGACAGGGATATAGCAATCAGCCCCAGCATTTT,CASSRQGYSNQPQHF
TRBJ1-4,TRBV18,.,.,TGTGCCAGCTCACGAGGGACGGGGGAAAAACTGTTTTTT,CASSRGTGEKLFF